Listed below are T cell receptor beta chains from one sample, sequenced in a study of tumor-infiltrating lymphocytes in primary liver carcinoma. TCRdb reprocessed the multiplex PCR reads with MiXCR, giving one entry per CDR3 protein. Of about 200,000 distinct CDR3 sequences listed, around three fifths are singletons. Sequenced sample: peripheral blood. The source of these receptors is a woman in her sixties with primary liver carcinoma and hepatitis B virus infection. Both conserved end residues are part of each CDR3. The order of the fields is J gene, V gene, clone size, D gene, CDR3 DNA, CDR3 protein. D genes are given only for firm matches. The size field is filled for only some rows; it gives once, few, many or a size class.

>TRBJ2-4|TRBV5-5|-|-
TGTGCCAGCAGCGAGATCGGTATAGCCAAAAACATTCAGTACTTC
CASSEIGIAKNIQYF
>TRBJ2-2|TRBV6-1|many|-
TGTGCCAGCAGTAGACTGGCGGGGAGGAACACCGGGGAGCTGTTTTTT
CASSRLAGRNTGELFF
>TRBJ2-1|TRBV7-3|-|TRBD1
TGTGCCAGCAGCTCGGGACAGGGGAGGATCAATGAGCAGTTCTTC
CASSSGQGRINEQFF
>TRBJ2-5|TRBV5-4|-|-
TGTGCCAGCAGCTTGTCCTCCCAGGCAGGAGGGACCCAGTACTTC
CASSLSSQAGGTQYF
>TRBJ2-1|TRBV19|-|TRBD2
TGTGCCAGTAGTTCCCGCGGGAGTATAATTGATGAGCAGTTCTTC
CASSSRGSIIDEQFF
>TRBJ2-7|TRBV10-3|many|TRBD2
TGTGCCATCAGTGAGGGCCTAGCGGGTCTCTACGAGCAGTACTTC
CAISEGLAGLYEQYF
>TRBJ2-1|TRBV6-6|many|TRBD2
TGTGCCAGCAGCCCCGGTGCGGGAGGGATGTACAATGAGCAGTTCTTC
CASSPGAGGMYNEQFF
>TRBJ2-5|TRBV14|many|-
TGTGCCAGCAGCCGGGGGCGGCGGTACCAAGAGACCCAGTACTTC
CASSRGRRYQETQYF
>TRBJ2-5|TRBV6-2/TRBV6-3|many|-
TGTGCCAGCCGAACTTTTCAAGAGACCCAGTACTTC
CASRTFQETQYF
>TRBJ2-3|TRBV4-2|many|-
TGTGCCAGCAGCCACCCAATGTCAGGGCTGGTATCCGAGAATACGCAGTATTTT
CASSHPMSGLVSENTQYF
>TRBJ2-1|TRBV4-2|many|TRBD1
TGTGCCAGCAGCCAAGCCCTGACCACAGGGGCCCCCTACAATGAGCAGTTCTTC
CASSQALTTGAPYNEQFF
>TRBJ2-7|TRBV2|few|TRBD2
TGTGCCAGTAGTGAGACCGGGACTAGCGGGACCGAGCAGTACTTC
CASSETGTSGTEQYF
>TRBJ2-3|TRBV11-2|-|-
TGTGCCAGGAGCTTAACGTCAGGACTCTTTAATACGCAGTATTTT
CARSLTSGLFNTQYF
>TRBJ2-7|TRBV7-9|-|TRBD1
TGTGCCAGCAGCTTTGACAGGGGTTACGAGCAGTACTTC
CASSFDRGYEQYF
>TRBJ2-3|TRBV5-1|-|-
TGCGCCAGCAGCGCTTCCATAGACACGCAGTATTTT
CASSASIDTQYF
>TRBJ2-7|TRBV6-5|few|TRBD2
TGTGCCAGCAGTCTTAGCGGGTTCTCCTACGAGCAGTACTTC
CASSLSGFSYEQYF
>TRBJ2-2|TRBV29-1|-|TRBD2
TGCGGCGTTGAGGCAGATGGTAGCGGGAGGGATCACGGGGAGCTGTTTTTT
CGVEADGSGRDHGELFF
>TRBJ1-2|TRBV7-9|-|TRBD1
TGTGCCAGCACCTATACTTTTCGTGGACAGGGATATGGCTACACCTTC
CASTYTFRGQGYGYTF
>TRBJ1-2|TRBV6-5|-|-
TGTGCCAGCAGTTCAGGGAGCGGCAACTATGGGTACACCTTC
CASSSGSGNYGYTF
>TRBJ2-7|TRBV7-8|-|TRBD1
TGTGCCAGCAGCTCCCCCGGGGACAGGGCCTACAAGCAGTACTTC
CASSSPGDRAYKQYF
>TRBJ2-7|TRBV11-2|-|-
TGTGCTAGCAGCTTGATTAGTGTGGCCTACGAGCAGTACTTC
CASSLISVAYEQYF
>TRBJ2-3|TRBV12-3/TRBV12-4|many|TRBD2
TGTGCCAGCACCCCTCGACTGCGGGAGGGGACCGATACGCAGTATTTT
CASTPRLREGTDTQYF
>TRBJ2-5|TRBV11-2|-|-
TGTGCCGGCAGTTTAGGCCTAAACCCGACAAGGGGTGGGTGGCAAGAGACCCAGTACTTC
CAGSLGLNPTRGGWQETQYF
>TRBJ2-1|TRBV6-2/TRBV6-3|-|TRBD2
TGTGCCAACAGTTACGGTGGCGGGAGATCGAATGGGCAGTTCTTC
CANSYGGGRSNGQFF
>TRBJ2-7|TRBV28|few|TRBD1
TGTGCCAGCAATAGACAGGGTAATCGAGAGCAGTACTTC
CASNRQGNREQYF
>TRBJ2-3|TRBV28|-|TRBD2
TGTGCCAGCAGTACCCGTAGAGCGGGAGGGGTCACAGATACGCAGTATTTT
CASSTRRAGGVTDTQYF
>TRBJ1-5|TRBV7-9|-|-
TGTGCCAGCAGTTCACAGGGTTTACGGCCCCAGCATTTT
CASSSQGLRPQHF
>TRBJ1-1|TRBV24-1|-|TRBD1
TGTGCCACCAAAAGGGGGCCGGGCACTGAAGCTTTCTTT
CATKRGPGTEAFF
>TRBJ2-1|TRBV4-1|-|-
TGCGCCACCGGCCAAGATTCGGCAGGGTACCTTGAGCAGTTCTTC
CATGQDSAGYLEQFF
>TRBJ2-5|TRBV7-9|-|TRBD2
TGTGCCACCATACTAGCGTCACAAGAGACCCAGTACTTC
CATILASQETQYF
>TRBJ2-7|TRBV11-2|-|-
TGCGCCAGCAGCCCGAGCTCCTACGAGAAGTACTTC
CASSPSSYEKYF
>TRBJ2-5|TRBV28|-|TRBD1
TGCGGGACAGGGCGAGAGACCCAGTACTTC
CGTGRETQYF
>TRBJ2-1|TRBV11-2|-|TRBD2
TGTGCCAGCAACCCCCGACTAGCGGGAACCTACGATGAGCGGTTCTTC
CASNPRLAGTYDERFF
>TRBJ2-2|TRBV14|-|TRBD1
TGTGCCAGCAGCCAGACAGGGGGCATTACGAACACCGGGGAGCTGTTTTTT
CASSQTGGITNTGELFF
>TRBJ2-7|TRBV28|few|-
TGTGCCAGCAGTTTCCGCAGGTTTCGCGAGCAGTACTTC
CASSFRRFREQYF
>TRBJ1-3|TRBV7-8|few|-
TGTGCCAGCAGTCTTCGGGATTCTGGAAACACCATATATTTT
CASSLRDSGNTIYF
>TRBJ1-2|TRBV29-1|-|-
TGCAGCGTTGACCCTGGGCGGGGAAACTATGGCTGCACCTTC
CSVDPGRGNYGCTF
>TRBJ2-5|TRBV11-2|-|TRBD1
TGCGCCTGCAGCTTAACAGGGGGTCAAGAGACCCAGTACTTC
CACSLTGGQETQYF
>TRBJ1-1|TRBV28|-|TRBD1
TGTGCCAGCAAGGCGGGACAGCGAAACACTGAAGCTTTCTTT
CASKAGQRNTEAFF
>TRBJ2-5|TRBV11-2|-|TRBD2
TGTGCCAGCAGCTCCCGGACTACCGGGAGGGAGGAGCAGAAGACCCAGTACTTC
CASSSRTTGREEQKTQYF
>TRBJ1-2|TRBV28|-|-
TGTGCCAGCAGACCGGGTGGGCGAGACTATGGCTACACCTTC
CASRPGGRDYGYTF
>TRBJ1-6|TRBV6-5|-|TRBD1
TGTTCCAGCAGTTACTCGGGACAGAGGGTCTCATATAATTCACCCCTCCACTTT
CSSSYSGQRVSYNSPLHF
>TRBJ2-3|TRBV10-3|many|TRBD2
TGTGCCACGCTGACTTCTAGCGGGGTGGCAGATACGCAGTATTTT
CATLTSSGVADTQYF
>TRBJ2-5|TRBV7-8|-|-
TGTGCCAGCAGCTTAGCACACGGTAACCAAGAGACCCAGTACTTC
CASSLAHGNQETQYF
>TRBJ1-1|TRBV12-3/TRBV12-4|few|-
TGTGCCAGCAGGTCAGGACAACTAAACACTGAAGCTTTATTT
CASRSGQLNTEALF
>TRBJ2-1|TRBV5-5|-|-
TGTGCCAGCAGCATTCGGACTGGAGAGGACAATGGGCAGTTCTTC
CASSIRTGEDNGQFF
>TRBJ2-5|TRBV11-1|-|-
TGTGCCAGCAGCTCCCGTCAGGCGTACCAAGAGACCCAGTACTTC
CASSSRQAYQETQYF
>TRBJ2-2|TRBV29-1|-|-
TGCGGGAAATACACCGGGGAGCTGTTTTTT
CGKYTGELFF
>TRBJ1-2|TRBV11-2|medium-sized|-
TGTGCCAGCAGCTTTTCACAGGCTAACTATGGCTACACCTTC
CASSFSQANYGYTF
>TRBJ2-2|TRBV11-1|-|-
TGTGCCACCAAACTCAGTGGGTCGAACACCGGGGAGTTGTTTTTT
CATKLSGSNTGELFF
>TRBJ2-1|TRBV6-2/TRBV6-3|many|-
TGTGCCAGCAGCCGACAGTTTAGCTCCTACAATGAGCAGTTCTTC
CASSRQFSSYNEQFF
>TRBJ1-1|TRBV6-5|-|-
TGTGCCAGCAGCCCCGGCGGGAGGAGTATGAACACTGAAGCTTTCTTT
CASSPGGRSMNTEAFF
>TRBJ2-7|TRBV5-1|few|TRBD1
TGCGCCAGCAGCCCGACAGGGCCGGGAGAGCAGTACTTC
CASSPTGPGEQYF
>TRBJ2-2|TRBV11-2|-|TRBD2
TGTGCCAGCAGTCACGGCAAGCGGGAGAACATCGGGGAGCTGTTTTTT
CASSHGKRENIGELFF
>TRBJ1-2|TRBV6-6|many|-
TGTGCCAGCAGTTACGAGGGTTTGTATGGCTACACCTTC
CASSYEGLYGYTF